Below, one TCR beta chain is given with its context. Which antigen it targets is not known. There are no base qualities to consult, and no much larger clone falls within one base. From the germline V gene, CDR1 is SGHAT and CDR2 is FQNNGV. The CDR3, from cysteine to phenylalanine, totals 17 residues. Of all the DNA, just the CDR3 is kept, 51 bases in frame from base 1. V lost 5 bases and J lost 4 bases, and the count of bases not matched to a germline gene is 14. The source of the sample is a study of shared clonotypes between healthy human individuals (dated by TCRdb to the early 2020s). About the study as a whole: The cohort included three men and a couple of women between 18 and 49 years of age. For each donor, CD4 naive and CD4 memory were each given three plates, CD8 naive was given two plates, and CD8 memory was given one plate. To estimate repertoire size and how much clonotype sharing occurs between individuals, the study deeply sequenced the blood TCR repertoires of several healthy adults. To increase sequencing depth and limit assay-specific biases, TCR repertoire library preparation and sequencing were carried out by different laboratories using diverse techniques. Between about 0.9 and 10 billion PBMCs per donor were obtained by leukapheresis. General findings and caveats noted by the study authors: Naive subsets generally had larger estimated clonotype richness than memory subsets. Pairwise subsampling indicated that sequencing depth was expected to affect the degree of clonotype sharing among donors. Compared with non-shared clonotypes, clonotypes shared by all four sorted-subset donors had higher generation probabilities. When a handful of donors were compared, the shared fraction of clonotypes was about 5.2% for naive CD4, over 3% for naive CD8, 2% to 2.5% for memory CD4, and less than 0.5% for memory CD8. Sampling was restricted to blood, and TCR repertoires in tissues likely differ from the TCR repertoires found in blood. The small number of donors limited the genetic and exposure-history diversity represented. Incomplete sequencing was indicated by rarefaction of sorted-subset datasets, despite the large sequencing depth.

Using the deep immunoSEQ assay, TCR CDR3 regions were amplified from genomic DNA by multiplex PCR. Genomic DNA extracted from each cell subset was distributed evenly over all wells of several immunoSEQ 96-well plates, and each plate served as one replicate. For sorted subsets, 150 to 250 ng of genomic DNA, equivalent to around 31,000 T cell genomes, went into each replicate PCR. Purified libraries were measured with a Qubit 3.0 fluorometer, size-checked on a Bioanalyzer 2100, and measured again with the KAPA Library Quantification kit. Every immunoSEQ 96-well plate was sequenced on a dedicated single-read 150-cycle Illumina NextSeq 550 flow cell. On the study's bioinformatics: The immunoSEQ output contained only junctional sequences without quality scores, so filtering could not match that applied to full-length reads. Sequences were annotated with PyIR, a Python wrapper for IgBLAST v1.9, using IMGT germline references to assign V/J genes and CDR3. Reads with weak V/J assignments (E-value above 1e-6), missing CDR3, stop codons, out-of-frame junctions, or ambiguous translated residues were removed. V3J clonotypes were defined as sequences sharing an identical inferred V gene, J gene, and CDR3 amino acid sequence. The percentage overlap between two repertoires was calculated by dividing the number of shared unique clonotypes by the size of the smaller repertoire. Repertoire richness was assessed with RTK rarefaction, the Chao1 estimator, and Recon v2.1 estimates of unobserved clonotypes. For all TCRbeta clonotypes obtained by the gDNA method from four donors, generation probabilities were computed with OLGA. TCRdb retrieved this table from immuneACCESS and kept in-frame rearrangements only. Not all clones are present; in checked studies, unresolved V genes account for under half, and no reason is known for the remainder. For V, J and clone size, that table is used; D and trimming come from the DNA. A total of around 720,000 clones appear in this sample, around 73% of them only once. In total, the top ten clones hold around 2% of the sample.

The donors were healthy, HIV-negative adults with no recently reported acute infections or vaccinations. Only Caucasian adults living in Nashville, Tennessee, USA were represented among the donors. CD4+ T cells were enriched through magnetic negative selection, after which naive cells were positively selected on CD45RA and the remaining negative fraction served as the memory subset. Blood was obtained by leukapheresis, after which PBMCs were separated by Ficoll-Histopaque density gradient centrifugation and cryopreserved in liquid nitrogen vapor phase. Analytical flow cytometry was used to check the purity and quantity of every magnetically sorted T cell population. Genomic DNA was isolated from every sorted fraction and measured by UV absorbance on a Nanodrop 2000c.

This sequence was found in a woman in her 30s in good health. This chain joins TRBV11-2 to TRBJ2-3; a stretch of 8 junction bases matches TRBD1. Sequenced: memory CD4+ T cells sorted from blood. In the paper's terms, the cell subset or site label means: CD45RA-negative fraction. In nucleotides, the sequence is TGTGCCAGCAGCCGCCGGCGCGGACAGGGAACATCAGATACGCAGTATTTT. Translated, it reads CASSRRRGQGTSDTQYF.